This entry lists 22 T cell receptor beta chains sequenced from one sample in a study of CXCR3-negative and CXCR3-positive naive CD8 T cells. 5' RACE with UMI labels generated the TRB cDNA libraries. TCRdb reprocessed the 5' RACE reads and stores each CDR3 protein as one record, lacking DNA. This repertoire includes about 120,000 distinct CDR3 sequences. Study findings and constraints: CXCR3-positive naive cells had TRB CDR3s that were more hydrophobic than CXCR3-negative naive cells had.

No antigens are known for them. What was sequenced was naive CXCR3+ CD8+ T cells from blood. Described subset: CD45RO-CCR7+CD27+CD95- naive CD8+ T cells expressing CXCR3 (TNR3+). All receptors come from a human donor in good health. Some clones in this sample may be carry-over from other donors' samples.

The chain uses TRBV28 and TRBJ2-1; TCRdb's D call of TRBD2 is untestable without DNA. The germline V gene has CDR1 MDHEN and CDR2 SYDVKM. The CDR3 length is 15 residues. This CDR3 reads CASRPRLAPHNEQFF. The full variable domain, in which reference TRBV28 and TRBJ2-1 provide the parts outside the CDR3, is DVKVTQSSRYLVKRTGEKVFLECVQDMDHENMFWYRQDPGLGLRLIYFSYDVKMKEKGDIPEGYSVSREKKERFSLILESASTNQTSMYLCASRPRLAPHNEQFFGPGTRLTVL.

J is TRBJ2-3 and V is TRBV4-3; the D call from TCRdb, TRBD1, cannot be confirmed without DNA. Germline CDR1 LGHNA, CDR2 YSLEER. The CDR3 sequence is 16 residues long. CDR3 in amino acids: CASSQEGQGLTDTQYF.

The J gene is TRBJ1-5, the V gene TRBV28. The CDR3 is made up of 16 amino acids. CDR1 and CDR2 from the germline V gene are MDHEN and SYDVKM. The CDR3 here is CASNPSTVYSNQPQHF.

The J gene is TRBJ2-1, the V gene TRBV5-5; the TCRdb D gene call, TRBD2, has no DNA to confirm it. Per germline, CDR1 SGHKS and CDR2 YYEKEE (reference sequence). This CDR3 region has 16 residues. The CDR3 region is CASSLDTGTSYNEQFF.

This chain uses TRBV4-3 with TRBJ1-5; TCRdb's D call, TRBD1, is unchecked because there is no DNA. The germline CDR1 and CDR2 sequences are LGHNA and YSLEER. The CDR3 has 14 amino acids. The chain's CDR3 is CASSPFQGNQPQHF.

The chain links TRBV13 to TRBJ2-7; TCRdb returns TRBD1, unconfirmable since there is no DNA. The CDR3 extends over 13 amino acids. Germline-derived CDR1 and CDR2 are PRHDT and FYEKMQ (reference sequence). The CDR3 loop is CASRGTTSYEQYF.

J is TRBJ2-3 and V is TRBV14; as DNA is missing, the TRBD1 call by TCRdb cannot be tested. Germline CDR1 SGHDN, CDR2 FVKESK. This CDR3 contains 12 residues. This CDR3 is CASSLRADTQYF.

The rearrangement joins TRBV5-1 to TRBJ2-3; TCRdb indicates TRBD2, and absent DNA this call remains unverified. This CDR3 has 21 amino acids. Germline CDR1 SGHRS, CDR2 YFSETQ. This chain's CDR3 is CASSLPRGLAGEESSTDTQYF. Using reference TRBV5-1 and TRBJ2-3 for the parts outside the CDR3, the full variable domain is KAGVTQTPRYLIKTRGQQVTLSCSPISGHRSVSWYQQTPGQGLQFLFEYFSETQRNKGNFPGRFSGRQFSNSRSEMNVSTLELGDSALYLCASSLPRGLAGEESSTDTQYFGPGTRLTVL.

The CDR3 sequence is CASTQGNYGYTF. The rearrangement uses TRBV6-6 and TRBJ1-2; the D call of TRBD1 rests on TCRdb alone, since no DNA is present to check it. The CDR3 length is 12 residues. Germline V gene sequence: CDR1 MNHNY, CDR2 SVGAGI (reference sequence).

The V gene is TRBV7-6, the J gene TRBJ2-7; TCRdb names TRBD1, which stays unverified in the absence of DNA. CDR3 length equals 13 residues. Germline values: CDR1 SGHVS, CDR2 FNYEAQ. CDR3 sequence: CASSLRTGDEQYF.

J is TRBJ2-7 and V is TRBV28; TCRdb designates TRBD1, a call that cannot be tested without DNA. Germline CDR1 and CDR2: MDHEN and SYDVKM. The CDR3 loop spans 15 amino acids. This CDR3 is CASSSDRGLSYEQYF.

The V gene is TRBV11-2, the J gene TRBJ2-3; checking the TCRdb D call of TRBD2 is not possible without DNA. CDR1 and CDR2 from the germline V gene are SGHAT and FQNNGV. The CDR3 covers 15 residues. CDR3 sequence: CASSYSGGATDTQYF.

The chain employs TRBV28 and TRBJ2-2; no DNA is available, so the TRBD2 call from TCRdb remains unchecked. The length of the CDR3 is 12 residues. Germline CDR1 MDHEN, CDR2 SYDVKM. CDR3 loop: CALRENTGELFF. Variable domain in full (rest from reference TRBV28 and TRBJ2-2): DVKVTQSSRYLVKRTGEKVFLECVQDMDHENMFWYRQDPGLGLRLIYFSYDVKMKEKGDIPEGYSVSREKKERFSLILESASTNQTSMYLCALRENTGELFFGEGSRLTVL.

This chain connects TRBV28 to TRBJ1-2; no DNA is available, so the TRBD1 call from TCRdb remains unchecked. Per the germline V gene, CDR1 is MDHEN and CDR2 is SYDVKM. The CDR3 is 14 amino acids. The CDR3 spells CASSMGTYLYGYTF.

The genes are TRBV12-3 or TRBV12-4 and TRBJ2-3. The CDR3 length is 11 residues. The CDR3 protein is CASGYPDTQYF.

The rearrangement joins TRBV12-3 or TRBV12-4 to TRBJ2-5; TCRdb lists TRBD2, though no DNA is available to test this call. The CDR3 loop spans 14 amino acids. CDR3 region: CASRRDFRAETQYF.

The V and J genes are TRBV7-8 and TRBJ1-2; TCRdb outputs TRBD1, but without DNA this stays unchecked. Germline lookup yields CDR1 SGHVS and CDR2 FQNEAQ. The CDR3 totals 16 residues. The CDR3: CASSLEVSGTGIGYTF.

The J gene is TRBJ2-7, the V gene TRBV11-2; TCRdb designates TRBD2, a call that cannot be tested without DNA. This CDR3 has 14 amino acids. CDR1 and CDR2 from the germline V gene are SGHAT and FQNNGV. The CDR3 loop is CASSLPALGNEQYF.

The chain couples TRBV5-5 to TRBJ2-7. In germline, CDR1 is SGHKS, CDR2 YYEKEE (reference sequence). This CDR3 comprises 15 residues. CDR3 sequence reads: CASSLYSDFSYEQYF.

The V and J genes are TRBV29-1 and TRBJ2-1; TCRdb indicates TRBD2, and absent DNA this call remains unverified. The CDR3 covers 15 residues. Germline V gene data show CDR1 as SQVTM and CDR2 as ANQGSEA. CDR3 region: CSVDSGLAELNEQFF.

J is TRBJ2-7 and V is TRBV29-1; TCRdb's D gene call, TRBD1, goes unchecked for lack of DNA. Germline CDR1 is SQVTM and CDR2 is ANQGSEA. This CDR3 comprises 13 residues. CDR3 sequence: CSVAGTTTYEQYF.

The chain carries TRBV10-3 and TRBJ2-1; the D gene TCRdb calls, TRBD1, cannot be checked with no DNA. CDR3 length: 14 amino acids. The V gene's germline CDR1 is ENHRY and CDR2 SYGVKD. The chain's CDR3 is CAISEVTSPHEQFF.